A single sample gave rise to the 21 T cell receptor beta chains below, sequenced in a study of shared clonotypes between healthy human individuals. Clones were sequenced by immunoSEQ multiplex PCR, and TCRdb holds only the in-frame ones, with some missing. This sample has about 490,000 clones, with over 65% found just once. The sample comprised PBMCs. The receptors shown here come from a woman aged 40 to 50 in good health. Some clones in this sample may be carry-over from other donors' samples.

The chain couples TRBV28 to TRBJ2-6; D remains ambiguous. The CDR3 runs 20 residues. V was shortened by 2 bases and J by 0 bases, with 20 bases between the two germline ends. The germline CDR1 and CDR2 sequences are MDHEN and SYDVKM. CDR3 sequence: CASSLTHPGPTLSGANVLTF. The CDR3 coding sequence is TGTGCCAGCAGTTTAACGCACCCGGGCCCGACCCTCTCTGGGGCCAACGTCCTGACTTTC.

Only one count was recorded for this clone. The V and J genes are TRBV9 and TRBJ2-6, with 9 bases that match TRBD2. V shed 0 bases, J shed 1 base, and the junction held 2 bases outside the gene matches. CDR3 length: 17 residues. In germline, CDR1 is SGDLS, CDR2 YYNGEE. DNA of the CDR3: TGTGCCAGCAGCGTAGAGCGGGGGGCGTCTGGGGCCAACGTCCTGACTTTC. Translation: CASSVERGASGANVLTF.

The chain is built from TRBV7-6 and TRBJ2-5; D remains unclear. V was pared by 1 base and J by 5 bases, with 11 bases between. CDR3 length equals 14 residues. Germline CDR1 and CDR2: SGHVS and FNYEAQ. For the CDR3, the DNA is TGTGCCAGCAGCTTAGGCCCCTCGGAGGAGACCCAGTACTTC. Encoded protein: CASSLGPSEETQYF.

Comment on this clone: A much bigger clone sits one base away, suggesting this may be a read error. The sample holds other DNA sequences that translate to the same CDR3. The CDR3: CASSLGVNQPQHF. The CDR3 bases are TGTGCCAGCAGCTTAGGGGTCAATCAGCCCCAGCATTTT. The chain has TRBV11-2 and TRBJ1-5; D call uncertain. The V end lost 1 base, the J end lost 3 bases, and 4 bases lay between the germline ends. This CDR3 spans 13 amino acids. CDR1 is SGHAT, CDR2 FQNNGV, per germline.

V is TRBV7-2 and J is TRBJ1-2, with a weak D call TRBD1 (5 bases). Trimming stripped 2 bases from V and 5 bases from J, with 15 bases between. The length of the CDR3 is 15 residues. From germline, CDR1 is SGHTA and CDR2 FQGNSA. The CDR3 DNA reads as TGTGCCAGCAGCTTATCGGGGGAACCCTTTTATGGCTACACCTTC. Its translation: CASSLSGEPFYGYTF.

This clone was recorded at least ten times. Other DNA sequences from this sample encode an identical CDR3 as well. The V call is TRBV4-2, the J call TRBJ2-2; the D call may be TRBD1 or TRBD2 (5 bases each). Trimming took 2 bases from V and 3 from J, leaving 10 bases between them. The CDR3 has 15 residues. Germline V gives CDR1 LGHNA, CDR2 YNFKEQ. CDR3 loop: CASSQSTADTGELFF. In DNA form, the CDR3 reads TGTGCCAGCAGCCAATCGACAGCGGACACCGGGGAGCTGTTTTTT.

The chain joins TRBV30 to TRBJ2-7; D unclear. CDR1 GTSNPN and CDR2 SVGIG come from the germline V gene (reference sequence). The ends were cut back, 1 base at V and 4 bases at J, with 11 bases in the middle. This CDR3 spans 13 amino acids. Written as DNA, the CDR3 is TGTGCCTGGAGTGAAGGGAATAGGTACGAGCAGTACTTC. This sequence encodes CAWSEGNRYEQYF.

The chain is built from TRBV4-2 and TRBJ2-1, with D hard to call. V lost 2 bases to trimming and J lost 5 bases, with 10 bases between them. This CDR3 has 14 amino acids. Germline V gene sequence: CDR1 LGHNA, CDR2 YNFKEQ. CDR3 in amino acids: CASSQRPTDNEQFF. The DNA for the CDR3 is TGTGCCAGCAGCCAACGGCCTACTGACAATGAGCAGTTCTTC.

This CDR3 reads CASSFTDRGRGDTQYF. DNA of the CDR3: TGCGCCAGCAGCTTCACCGACAGGGGGCGCGGAGATACGCAGTATTTT. The rearrangement uses TRBV5-1 and TRBJ2-3; 10 positions agree with TRBD1. This CDR3 region has 16 residues. J lost 5 bases, V lost 2 bases, and 8 bases had no gene match. The germline V gene has CDR1 SGHRS and CDR2 YFSETQ.

The chain is built from TRBV6-4 and TRBJ2-3; tentatively, D is TRBD1 or TRBD2 (5 bases each). The CDR3 length is 19 residues. The V end lost 0 bases, the J end lost 1 base, and 20 bases lay between the germline ends. The V gene's germline CDR1 is MRHNA and CDR2 SNTAGT. CDR3 bases: TGTGCCAGCAGTGACTCCTCGGGGCCCGGAGACTTTGGCACAGATACGCAGTATTTT. This encodes CASSDSSGPGDFGTDTQYF.

The chain couples TRBV30 to TRBJ1-2; 9 positions agree with TRBD1. The CDR3 is 14 residues long. From germline, CDR1 is GTSNPN and CDR2 SVGIG (reference sequence). V gave up 6 bases and J gave up 4 bases; unmatched junction bases: 9. The CDR3 DNA sequence: TGTGCCTGTGGACAGGGGACCCCCTTCTATGGCTACACCTTC. It is translated as CACGQGTPFYGYTF.

The chain combines TRBV19 with TRBJ1-5; D perhaps matches TRBD1 (5 bases). Germline V gene sequence: CDR1 LNHDA, CDR2 SQIVND (reference sequence). The CDR3 contains 16 residues. V gave up 3 bases and J gave up 2 bases, with 14 bases separating them. The CDR3 DNA sequence: TGTGCCAGTAGTATGCTCGGGGGACTTGGCAATCAGCCCCAGCATTTT. Translated, it gives CASSMLGGLGNQPQHF.

The genes are TRBV10-3 and TRBJ2-5; D perhaps matches TRBD2 (6 bases). V lost 2 bases and J 0 bases, leaving 10 bases between the germline ends. Germline V gene data show CDR1 as ENHRY and CDR2 as SYGVKD. The CDR3 runs to 15 residues. The chain's CDR3 is CAISELGLNQETQYF. In nucleotides, the CDR3 is TGTGCCATCAGTGAGCTGGGACTGAACCAAGAGACCCAGTACTTC.

The chain combines TRBV20-1 with TRBJ1-1; TRBD1 matches 7 bases. The CDR3 is 10 amino acids. Germline CDR1 is DFQATT and CDR2 is SNEGSKA (reference sequence). V was clipped by 5 bases and J by 11 bases; unmatched bases: 5. CDR3 protein: CSAFGQAAFF. DNA of the CDR3: TGCAGTGCTTTTGGACAGGCGGCTTTCTTT.

The rearrangement links TRBV6-1 to TRBJ1-5; D may be TRBD1 (6 bases). The V and J ends lost 2 bases and 4 bases respectively, with 12 bases between them. The germline CDR1 and CDR2 sequences are MNHNS and SASEGT. The CDR3 runs 15 residues. The CDR3 here is CASSEFRTENQPQHF. CDR3 bases: TGTGCCAGCAGTGAATTCCGGACAGAAAATCAGCCCCAGCATTTT.

This sequence joins TRBV5-5 and TRBJ1-1, with D perhaps TRBD1 (6 bases). The CDR3 length is 15 residues. Trimming left V 6 bases short and J 6 bases short, with 21 bases between. CDR1 is SGHKS and CDR2 is YYEKEE in the germline V gene (reference sequence). In DNA, the CDR3 is TGTGCCAGCATTTCGGATACAGGGTATACTTCTGAAGCTTTCTTT. Translated: CASISDTGYTSEAFF.

The chain is built from TRBV6-6 and TRBJ2-5; TRBD2 agrees at 8 bases. Germline CDR1 and CDR2: MNHNY and SVGAGI (reference sequence). This CDR3 is 14 amino acids long. J lost 2 bases, V lost 6 bases, and 5 bases had no gene match. The CDR3 DNA sequence: TGTGCCAGCAGCCGGACTAGCCCGCAAGAGACCCAGTACTTC. As protein: CASSRTSPQETQYF.

The chain has TRBV5-4 and TRBJ1-1, with a tentative D call TRBD1 (6 bases). The V end was cut by 4 bases, the J end by 0 bases, with 16 bases between. This CDR3 contains 16 residues. Germline V gives CDR1 SGHNT, CDR2 YYREEE (reference sequence). CDR3 amino acids: CASSPPGQRMNTEAFF. The CDR3 nucleotides read TGTGCCAGCAGCCCCCCGGGACAAAGAATGAACACTGAAGCTTTCTTT.

V gene TRBV6-5 combines with J gene TRBJ1-2, with D tentatively TRBD1 (6 bases). V was pared by 5 bases and J by 1 base, with 14 bases between. The CDR3 covers 15 residues. Germline V gives CDR1 MNHEY, CDR2 SVGAGI. CDR3 amino acids: CASSKGQLFNYGYTF. The CDR3 region has the DNA TGTGCCAGCAGTAAGGGACAACTGTTTAACTATGGCTACACCTTC.

As to this clone: The same CDR3 arises from other DNA sequences in this sample as well. The rearrangement joins TRBV12-5 to TRBJ1-1; 8 nucleotides match TRBD1. The ends lost 6 bases at V and 1 base at J; junction bases unmatched: 4. The CDR3 loop spans 14 amino acids. The germline gives CDR1 LGHNT, CDR2 FRNRAP. CDR3 coding DNA: TGTGCTAGTGGACCAGGACAGGGGAACACTGAAGCTTTCTTT. Its protein is CASGPGQGNTEAFF. The variable domain in full, with the rest retrieved from reference TRBV12-5 and TRBJ1-1, is DARVTQTPRHKVTEMGQEVTMRCQPILGHNTVFWYRQTMMQGLELLAYFRNRAPLDDSGMPKDRFSAEMPDATLATLKIQPSEPRDSAVYFCASGPGQGNTEAFFGQGTRLTVV.

J is TRBJ1-5 and V is TRBV19; D gene unclear. CDR3 length equals 15 residues. Trimming removed 6 bases at V and 0 bases at J, with 12 bases between. Germline V gene lookup returns CDR1 LNHDA and CDR2 SQIVND (reference sequence). The CDR3 nucleotides are TGTGCCAGTAGGTACTCTAGGAATAGCAATCAGCCCCAGCATTTT. This codes for CASRYSRNSNQPQHF. The full variable domain, completed using reference TRBV19 and TRBJ1-5, is DGGITQSPKYLFRKEGQNVTLSCEQNLNHDAMYWYRQDPGQGLRLIYYSQIVNDFQKGDIAEGYSVSREKKESFPLTVTSAQKNPTAFYLCASRYSRNSNQPQHFGDGTRLSIL.